This T cell receptor beta chain stems from a study of blood T cells in healthy people across ages. The authors ran a second PCR of 7 to 11 cycles using a sample-barcoded 5' primer and a J-beta primer mix. TCRdb called the 5' RACE reads again in MiXCR, with one record for every CDR3 protein. The data show about 730,000 distinct CDR3 sequences, approximately 39% seen once. Per-sample yields of isolated PBMCs were at least 6 million. Per germline, CDR1 SQVTM and CDR2 ANQGSEA. This CDR3 is 13 amino acids long. Germline trimming cut 4 bases from V and 2 bases from J; bases unmatched to any gene: 4. This chain links TRBV29-1 with TRBJ1-2, with 7 positions matching TRBD1. The receptor was derived from a woman between 55 and 75 years old in good health. Input material: blood. For the CDR3, the DNA is TGCAGCGTTGGGAAGGGACAGAACTATGGCTACACCTTC. As protein: CSVGKGQNYGYTF.